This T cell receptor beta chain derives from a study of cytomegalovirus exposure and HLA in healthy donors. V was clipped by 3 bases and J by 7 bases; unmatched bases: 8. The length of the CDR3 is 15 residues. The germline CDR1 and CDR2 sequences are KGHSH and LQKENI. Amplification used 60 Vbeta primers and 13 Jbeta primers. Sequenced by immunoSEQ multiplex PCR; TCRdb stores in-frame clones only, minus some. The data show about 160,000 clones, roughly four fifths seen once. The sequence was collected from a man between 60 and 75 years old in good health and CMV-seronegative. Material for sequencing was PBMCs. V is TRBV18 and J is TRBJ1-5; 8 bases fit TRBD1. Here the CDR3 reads CASSPNRGVEQPQHF. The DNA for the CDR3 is TGTGCCAGCTCACCTAACAGGGGGGTGGAACAGCCCCAGCATTTT.